The T cell receptor beta chain described here comes from a study of shared clonotypes between healthy human individuals. Germline-derived CDR1 and CDR2 are SGHRS and YFSETQ. Trimming took off 5 bases at V and 0 bases at J, with 15 bases between the two ends. The CDR3 totals 15 residues. Method: immunoSEQ multiplex PCR; TCRdb's copy keeps in-frame clones and lacks some. The sample shows approximately 110,000 clones, roughly 70% of them seen only once. The chain uses TRBV5-1 and TRBJ2-7; D gene ambiguous. Source material: memory CD8+ T cells sorted from blood. Subset specified: CD45RO+ cells pooled with CCR7-negative TemRA cells. The receptor was isolated from a woman aged 30 to 39 in good health. CDR3 in amino acids: CASSRGSRSSYEQYF. The CDR3 DNA sequence: TGCGCCAGCAGTAGAGGCTCCAGGAGCTCCTACGAGCAGTACTTC.